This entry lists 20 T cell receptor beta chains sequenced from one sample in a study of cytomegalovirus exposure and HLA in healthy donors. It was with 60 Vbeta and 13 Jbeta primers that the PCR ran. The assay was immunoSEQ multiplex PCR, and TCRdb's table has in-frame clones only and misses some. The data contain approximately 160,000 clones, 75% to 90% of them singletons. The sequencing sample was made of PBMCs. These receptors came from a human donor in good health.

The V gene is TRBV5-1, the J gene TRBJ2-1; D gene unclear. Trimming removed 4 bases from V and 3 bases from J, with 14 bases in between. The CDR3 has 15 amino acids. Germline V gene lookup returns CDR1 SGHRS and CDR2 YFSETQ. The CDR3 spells CASSLPQDLYNEQFF. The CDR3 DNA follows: TGCGCCAGCAGCCTCCCCCAGGATCTCTACAATGAGCAGTTCTTC.

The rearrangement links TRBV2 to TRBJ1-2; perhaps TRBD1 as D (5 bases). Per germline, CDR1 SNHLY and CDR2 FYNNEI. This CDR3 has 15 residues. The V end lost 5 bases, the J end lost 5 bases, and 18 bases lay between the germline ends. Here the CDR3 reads CASSLGWGEEYGYTF. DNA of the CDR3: TGTGCCAGCAGTTTGGGATGGGGGGAAGAATATGGCTACACCTTC.

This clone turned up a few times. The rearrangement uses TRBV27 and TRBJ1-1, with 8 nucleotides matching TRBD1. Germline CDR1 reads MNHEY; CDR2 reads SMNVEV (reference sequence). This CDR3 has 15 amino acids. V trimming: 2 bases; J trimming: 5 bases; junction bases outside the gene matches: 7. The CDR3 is CASSLRGTGWTEAFF. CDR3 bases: TGTGCCAGCAGTTTAAGGGGGACAGGTTGGACTGAAGCTTTCTTT.

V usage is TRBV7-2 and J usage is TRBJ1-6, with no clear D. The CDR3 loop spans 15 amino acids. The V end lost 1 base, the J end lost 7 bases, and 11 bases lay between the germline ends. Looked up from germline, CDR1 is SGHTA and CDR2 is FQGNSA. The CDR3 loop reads CASSLVSQLNSPLHF. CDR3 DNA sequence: TGTGCCAGCAGCTTAGTATCACAGCTGAATTCACCCCTCCACTTT.

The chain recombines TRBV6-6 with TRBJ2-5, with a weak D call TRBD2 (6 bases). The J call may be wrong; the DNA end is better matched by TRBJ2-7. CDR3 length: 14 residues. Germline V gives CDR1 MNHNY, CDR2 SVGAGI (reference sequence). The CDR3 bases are TGTGCCAGCAGACAACGGGACTTAACCTACGAGCAGTACTTC. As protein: CASRQRDLTYEQYF.

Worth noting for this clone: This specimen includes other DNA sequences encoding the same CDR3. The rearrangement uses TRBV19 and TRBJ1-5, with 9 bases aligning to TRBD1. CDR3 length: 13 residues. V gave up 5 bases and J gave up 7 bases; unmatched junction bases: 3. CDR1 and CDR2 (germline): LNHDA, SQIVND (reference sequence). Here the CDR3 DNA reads TGTGCCAGTAGTGGGACAGGGATCCAGCCCCAGCATTTT. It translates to CASSGTGIQPQHF. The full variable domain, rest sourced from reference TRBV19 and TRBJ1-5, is DGGITQSPKYLFRKEGQNVTLSCEQNLNHDAMYWYRQDPGQGLRLIYYSQIVNDFQKGDIAEGYSVSREKKESFPLTVTSAQKNPTAFYLCASSGTGIQPQHFGDGTRLSIL.

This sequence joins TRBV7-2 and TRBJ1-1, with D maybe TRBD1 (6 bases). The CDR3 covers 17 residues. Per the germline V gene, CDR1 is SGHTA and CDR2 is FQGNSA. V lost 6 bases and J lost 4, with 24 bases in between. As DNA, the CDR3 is TGTGCCAGCAGACGACAACCTACAGGGTTGATTCCCACTGAAGCTTTCTTT. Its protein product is CASRRQPTGLIPTEAFF.

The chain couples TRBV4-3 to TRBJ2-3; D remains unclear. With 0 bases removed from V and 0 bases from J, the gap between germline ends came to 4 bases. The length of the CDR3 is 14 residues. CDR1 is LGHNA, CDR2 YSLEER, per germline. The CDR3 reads CASSQDPSTDTQYF. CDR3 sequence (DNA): TGCGCCAGCAGCCAAGATCCGAGCACAGATACGCAGTATTTT.

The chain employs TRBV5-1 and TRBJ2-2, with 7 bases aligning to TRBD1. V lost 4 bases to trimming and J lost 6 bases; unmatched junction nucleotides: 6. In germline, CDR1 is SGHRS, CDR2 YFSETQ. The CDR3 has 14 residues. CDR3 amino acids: CASSPRQGAGELFF. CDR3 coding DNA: TGCGCCAGCAGCCCAAGACAGGGAGCCGGGGAGCTGTTTTTT.

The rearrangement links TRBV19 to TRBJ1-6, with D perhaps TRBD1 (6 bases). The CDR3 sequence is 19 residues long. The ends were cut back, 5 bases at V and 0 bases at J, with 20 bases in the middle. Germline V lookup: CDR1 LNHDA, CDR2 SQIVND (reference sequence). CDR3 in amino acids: CASSRPPSGGASYNSPLHF. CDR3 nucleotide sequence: TGTGCCAGTAGTCGACCACCAAGCGGGGGGGCCTCCTATAATTCACCCCTCCACTTT.

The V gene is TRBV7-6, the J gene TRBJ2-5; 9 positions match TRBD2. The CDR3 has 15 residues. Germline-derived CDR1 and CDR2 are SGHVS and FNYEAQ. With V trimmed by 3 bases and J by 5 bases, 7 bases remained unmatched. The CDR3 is CASSFARGGRETQYF. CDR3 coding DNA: TGTGCCAGCAGCTTTGCGCGGGGGGGCCGGGAGACCCAGTACTTC.

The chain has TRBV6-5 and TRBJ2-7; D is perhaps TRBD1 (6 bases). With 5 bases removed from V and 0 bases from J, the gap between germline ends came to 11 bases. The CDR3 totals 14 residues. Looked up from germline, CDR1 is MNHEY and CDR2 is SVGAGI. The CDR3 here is CASSTGQSSYEQYF. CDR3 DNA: TGTGCCAGCAGTACCGGACAGTCCTCCTACGAGCAGTACTTC.

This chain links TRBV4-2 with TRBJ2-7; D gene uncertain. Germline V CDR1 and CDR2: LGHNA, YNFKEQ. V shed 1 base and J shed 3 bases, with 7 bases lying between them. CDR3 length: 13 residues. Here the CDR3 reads CASSQAISYEQYF. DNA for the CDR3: TGTGCCAGCAGCCAAGCTATTAGCTACGAGCAGTACTTC.

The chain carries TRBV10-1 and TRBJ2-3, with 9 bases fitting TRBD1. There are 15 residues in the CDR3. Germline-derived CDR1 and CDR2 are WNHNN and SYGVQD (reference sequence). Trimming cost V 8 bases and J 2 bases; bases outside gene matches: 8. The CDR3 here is CASYPGQGNTDTQYF. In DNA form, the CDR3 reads TGCGCCAGCTACCCGGGACAGGGAAACACAGATACGCAGTATTTT.

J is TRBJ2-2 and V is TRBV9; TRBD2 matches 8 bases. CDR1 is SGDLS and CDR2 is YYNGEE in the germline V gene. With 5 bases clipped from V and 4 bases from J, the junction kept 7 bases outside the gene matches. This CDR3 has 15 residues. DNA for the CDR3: TGTGCCAGCAGGCCGGGCGGGGGGAGCACCGGGGAGCTGTTTTTT. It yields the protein CASRPGGGSTGELFF.

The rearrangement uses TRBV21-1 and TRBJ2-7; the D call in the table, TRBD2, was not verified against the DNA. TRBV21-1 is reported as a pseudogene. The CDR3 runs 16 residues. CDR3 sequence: CASSTWRGAETSEQYF. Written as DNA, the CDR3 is TGTGCCAGCAGTACCTGGCGGGGGGCCGAAACTAGCGAGCAGTACTTC.

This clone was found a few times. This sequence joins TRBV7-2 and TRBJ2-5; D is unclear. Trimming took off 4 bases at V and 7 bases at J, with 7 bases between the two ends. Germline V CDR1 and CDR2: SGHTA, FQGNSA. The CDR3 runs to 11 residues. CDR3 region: CASSSERTQYF. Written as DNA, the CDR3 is TGTGCCAGCAGCTCTGAGCGGACCCAGTACTTC.

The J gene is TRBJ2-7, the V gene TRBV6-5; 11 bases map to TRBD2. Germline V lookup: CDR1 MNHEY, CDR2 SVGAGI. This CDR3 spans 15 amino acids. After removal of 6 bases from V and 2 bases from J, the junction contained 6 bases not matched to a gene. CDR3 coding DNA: TGTGCCAGCAGCCCACTAGCGGGGGCCCCCTACGAGCAGTACTTC. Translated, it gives CASSPLAGAPYEQYF.

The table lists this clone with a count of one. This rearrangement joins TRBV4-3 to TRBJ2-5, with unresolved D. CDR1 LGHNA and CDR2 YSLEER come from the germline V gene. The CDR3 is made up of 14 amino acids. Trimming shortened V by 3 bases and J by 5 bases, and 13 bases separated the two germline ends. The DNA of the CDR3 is TGCGCCAGCAGCCAGGAAGTTAGCTCGGAGACCCAGTACTTC. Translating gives CASSQEVSSETQYF.

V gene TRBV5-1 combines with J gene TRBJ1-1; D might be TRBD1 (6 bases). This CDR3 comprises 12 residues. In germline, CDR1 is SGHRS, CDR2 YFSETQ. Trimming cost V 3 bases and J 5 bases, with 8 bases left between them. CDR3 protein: CASSSRGTEAFF. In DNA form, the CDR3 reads TGCGCCAGCAGCTCCAGGGGTACTGAAGCTTTCTTT.